The clone carrying this TCR beta chain was seen a handful of times. The sample comes from a study of T cell changes during pregnancy in multiple sclerosis. The V and J ends lost 3 bases and 7 bases, in that order; junction bases with no gene match: 2. Germline CDR1 is SGHTA and CDR2 is FQGTGA. This CDR3 is 13 amino acids long. TCRdb keeps only in-frame clones here, not all; method: immunoSEQ multiplex PCR. Here the sample spans approximately 28,000 clones, around nine tenths being singletons. The input for sequencing was CD8+ T cells from peripheral blood mononuclear cells, taken in the second trimester of pregnancy. The clonotype was recovered from a female donor with multiple sclerosis, enrolled in a pregnancy study. The rearrangement links TRBV7-3 to TRBJ2-1, with 8 bases that match TRBD2. CDR3 region: CASSFGGRNEQFF. CDR3 coding DNA: TGTGCCAGCAGCTTTGGCGGGAGGAATGAGCAGTTCTTC.